A single sample gave rise to the 6 T cell receptor beta chains below, sequenced in a study of control samples from healthy donors and cancer patients. Only in-frame clones appear in the TCRdb table, and some are missing; sequencing was by immunoSEQ multiplex PCR. The sample carries fewer than 200,000 clones, roughly 89% recorded once. The source material was blood. Receptors originate from a woman aged 50 to 65 in good health.

The rearrangement links TRBV7-9 to TRBJ2-5; the D is unclear. Germline CDR1 is SEHNR and CDR2 is FQNEAQ (reference sequence). The CDR3 extends over 13 amino acids. Trimming shortened V by 1 base and J by 1 base, and 4 bases separated the two germline ends. Written as DNA, the CDR3 is TGTGCCAGCAGCTTAGTACCCCAAGAGACCCAGTACTTC. Its protein is CASSLVPQETQYF. Variable domain in full (rest from reference TRBV7-9 and TRBJ2-5): DTGVSQNPRHKITKRGQNVTFRCDPISEHNRLYWYRQTLGQGPEFLTYFQNEAQLEKSRLLSDRFSAERPKGSFSTLEIQRTEQGDSAMYLCASSLVPQETQYFGPGTRLLVL.

The chain combines TRBV9 with TRBJ2-1; possible D gene TRBD2, 6 bases. The CDR3 is 17 amino acids. Deletions cut 0 bases from V and 6 bases from J, with 19 bases between. Germline CDR1 SGDLS, CDR2 YYNGEE. CDR3 in DNA: TGTGCCAGCAGCGTAGCCGGAGGGGCCAACGTCCCCAATGAGCAGTTCTTC. Translation: CASSVAGGANVPNEQFF.

The chain is built from TRBV19 and TRBJ2-7; D not resolved. CDR3 length: 13 residues. Trimming stripped 3 bases from V and 1 base from J, with 7 bases between. CDR1 LNHDA and CDR2 SQIVND come from the germline V gene (reference sequence). CDR3 nucleotides: TGTGCCAGTAGTATTGCGACATCCTACGAGCAGTACTTC. Its protein product is CASSIATSYEQYF.

In this sample, this clone turned up a few times. The chain has TRBV6-6 and TRBJ1-5; D uncertain. The CDR3 is made up of 14 amino acids. The ends were cut back, 6 bases at V and 1 base at J, with 10 bases in the middle. Germline V gives CDR1 MNHNY, CDR2 SVGAGI (reference sequence). The CDR3 DNA sequence: TGTGCCAGCAGGGACCGACGGAGCAATCAGCCCCAGCATTTT. This gives the protein CASRDRRSNQPQHF.

The V call is TRBV28, the J call TRBJ2-5; the match to TRBD1 covers 7 bases. J was trimmed by 4 bases and V by 2 bases; bases with no gene match: 1. CDR1 and CDR2 (germline): MDHEN, SYDVKM. CDR3 length: 13 residues. Here the CDR3 reads CASSLRGLETQYF. CDR3 coding DNA: TGTGCCAGCAGTTTAAGGGGGCTAGAGACCCAGTACTTC. Full variable domain (missing parts from reference TRBV28 and TRBJ2-5): DVKVTQSSRYLVKRTGEKVFLECVQDMDHENMFWYRQDPGLGLRLIYFSYDVKMKEKGDIPEGYSVSREKKERFSLILESASTNQTSMYLCASSLRGLETQYFGPGTRLLVL.

The chain carries TRBV10-3 and TRBJ2-7; D is possibly TRBD1 (6 bases). This CDR3 is built from 12 residues. V was cut by 10 bases and J by 3 bases, with 13 bases left in between. Germline CDR1 ENHRY, CDR2 SYGVKD. The CDR3 nucleotides are TGTGCCACCGCCAGGGACAACTACGAGCAGTACTTC. Its translation: CATARDNYEQYF.